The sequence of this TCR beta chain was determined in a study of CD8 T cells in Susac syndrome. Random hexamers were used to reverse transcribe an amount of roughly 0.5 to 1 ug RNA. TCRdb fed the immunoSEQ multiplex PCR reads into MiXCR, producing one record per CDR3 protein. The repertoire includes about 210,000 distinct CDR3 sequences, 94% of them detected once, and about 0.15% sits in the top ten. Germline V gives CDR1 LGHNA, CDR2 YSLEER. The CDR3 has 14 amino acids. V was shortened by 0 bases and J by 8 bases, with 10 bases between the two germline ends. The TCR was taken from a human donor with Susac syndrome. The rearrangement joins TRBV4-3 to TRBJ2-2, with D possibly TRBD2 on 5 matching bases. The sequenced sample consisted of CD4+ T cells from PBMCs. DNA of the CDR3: TGCGCCAGCAGCCAAGAAGCGGCAGCTGGGGAGCTGTTTTTT. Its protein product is CASSQEAAAGELFF.